The entry below describes one TCR beta chain. What it binds is unknown. The sample comes from a study of cytomegalovirus exposure and HLA in healthy donors. Across the study: There were fewer than 130 million unique TCR beta sequences, drawn from about 180 million T cells, in an earlier analysis. Out of 398 genotyped donors, about 81% belonged to the Caucasian-associated ancestry cluster. Overall study findings and caveats: TCR beta chain V- and J-gene trimming was linked, in a later analysis, to a missense variant in DCLRE1C. Available immune exposure information covered CMV serostatus only.

Primers: 60 Vbeta forward and 13 Jbeta reverse. The assay was immunoSEQ multiplex PCR, and TCRdb's table has in-frame clones only and misses some. This table holds some 120,000 clones, about 79% found once. This clonotype originated in a woman under 30 in good health and CMV-seropositive. The specimen sequenced was PBMCs.

CDR3 nucleotides: TGTGCTAGTGGTTTCAACGGGAGAGAAGCTTTCTTT. Its translation is CASGFNGREAFF. The chain links TRBV12-5 to TRBJ1-1; D gene uncertain. The germline V and J ends were trimmed by 3 bases and 8 bases, with 10 bases remaining between them. CDR3 length: 12 amino acids. Germline-derived CDR1 and CDR2 are LGHNT and FRNRAP.